Presented here are 7 T cell receptor beta chains from one specimen sequenced in a study of blood T cells in healthy people across ages. Primers used in a second PCR of roughly 6 to 11 cycles were a sample-barcoded 5' primer and a J-beta primer mix. From the 5' RACE reads, TCRdb called clonotypes with MiXCR, one entry per CDR3 protein. The table lists 1.5 million or so distinct CDR3 sequences, 35% to 45% of them singletons, with 4% in the top ten. The material sequenced was blood. Receptors were obtained from a woman between 18 and 30 years old in good health.

This clonotype was seen a few times. V is TRBV6-6 and J is TRBJ2-7; tentatively, D is TRBD2 (5 bases). The CDR3 is 15 amino acids. Germline V gives CDR1 MNHNY, CDR2 SVGAGI (reference sequence). With 0 bases removed from V and 4 bases from J, the gap between germline ends came to 13 bases. The CDR3 loop is CASSYSMEAAYEQYF. The CDR3 nucleotides are TGTGCCAGCAGTTACTCGATGGAGGCAGCTTACGAGCAGTACTTC.

This clonotype was recorded at least ten times. J is TRBJ2-3 and V is TRBV7-2; the D gene is possibly TRBD2 (5 bases). The CDR3 contains 16 residues. The V end was cut by 0 bases, the J end by 2 bases, with 12 bases between. CDR1 is SGHTA, CDR2 FQGNSA, per germline. CDR3 sequence reads: CASSLAARVVTDTQYF. In DNA, the CDR3 is TGTGCCAGCAGCTTAGCGGCGCGGGTTGTCACAGATACGCAGTATTTT. Together with reference TRBV7-2 and TRBJ2-3, the CDR3 gives the full variable domain: GAGVSQSPSNKVTEKGKDVELRCDPISGHTALYWYRQSLGQGLEFLIYFQGNSAPDKSGLPSDRFSAERTGGSVSTLTIQRTQQEDSAVYLCASSLAARVVTDTQYFGPGTRLTVL.

The genes are TRBV12-5 and TRBJ2-2, with D perhaps TRBD2 (6 bases). CDR1 and CDR2 from the germline V gene are LGHNT and FRNRAP. V shed 3 bases and J shed 0 bases, with 8 bases lying between them. The CDR3 contains 15 residues. The CDR3 loop reads CASGLGGSNTGELFF. The CDR3 DNA reads as TGTGCTAGTGGTTTAGGAGGGTCGAACACCGGGGAGCTGTTTTTT. Full variable domain (missing parts from reference TRBV12-5 and TRBJ2-2): DARVTQTPRHKVTEMGQEVTMRCQPILGHNTVFWYRQTMMQGLELLAYFRNRAPLDDSGMPKDRFSAEMPDATLATLKIQPSEPRDSAVYFCASGLGGSNTGELFFGEGSRLTVL.

This rearrangement joins TRBV20-1 to TRBJ2-5; D is possibly TRBD2 (7 bases). The J call may be incorrect, as the DNA end agrees better with TRBJ2-7. This CDR3 is built from 15 residues. Per germline, CDR1 DFQATT and CDR2 SNEGSKA (reference sequence). The CDR3 region is CSALYSRRGGYEQYF. CDR3 DNA: TGCAGTGCTCTCTACTCCCGGAGGGGGGGATACGAGCAGTACTTC.

This clonotype was counted a few times. The V call is TRBV10-2, the J call TRBJ2-5; the D gene is possibly TRBD1 (5 bases). Germline values: CDR1 WSHSY, CDR2 SAAADI. The CDR3 covers 16 residues. Deletions cut 0 bases from V and 2 bases from J, with 13 bases between. The CDR3 here is CASSESGAQGQETQYF. CDR3 nucleotide sequence: TGCGCCAGCAGTGAGTCAGGGGCGCAAGGACAAGAGACCCAGTACTTC.

Only a few counts were recorded for this clonotype. The chain has TRBV10-3 and TRBJ2-7; 8 positions agree with TRBD1. Trimming took 6 bases from V and 7 from J; bases not matched to a gene: 11. CDR1 ENHRY and CDR2 SYGVKD come from the germline V gene. CDR3 length: 14 residues. The CDR3 loop is CAISLGTGNLEQYF. The CDR3 DNA follows: TGTGCCATCAGCCTTGGGACAGGCAACCTAGAGCAGTACTTC.

This clonotype has just a few counts. The chain has TRBV7-2 and TRBJ1-5; D unclear. The germline gives CDR1 SGHTA, CDR2 FQGNSA. The CDR3 is 14 amino acids. The V end was cut by 2 bases, the J end by 4 bases, with 9 bases between. In DNA form, the CDR3 reads TGTGCCAGCAGCTTAAATGTTGGGAATCAGCCCCAGCATTTT. It codes for CASSLNVGNQPQHF.